Shown below are 27 T cell receptor beta chains from a single sample sequenced in a study of PD-L1 blockade in urothelial cancer. Time point noted: pretreatment peripheral blood. Using immunoSEQ multiplex PCR, the repertoire was profiled, and TCRdb retains in-frame clones only, with some absent. The profile shows tens of thousands of clones, 90% of them singletons. Sample: PBMCs, taken around atezolizumab (anti-PD-L1) treatment. These TCRs come from a man in his sixties with urothelial cancer.

The chain carries TRBV4-2 and TRBJ1-2; 7 bases agree with TRBD1. V lost 0 bases to trimming and J lost 7 bases; unmatched junction nucleotides: 8. CDR3 length: 15 residues. Germline-derived CDR1 and CDR2 are LGHNA and YNFKEQ. The CDR3: CASSQEGQGETGYTF. The CDR3 coding sequence is TGTGCCAGCAGCCAAGAAGGGCAGGGGGAAACTGGCTACACCTTC.

The CDR3 coding sequence is TGTGCCAGCAGCACTAGCGTACTATCGACAGATACGCAGTATTTT. The encoded protein is CASSTSVLSTDTQYF. This chain uses TRBV7-2 with TRBJ2-3; 7 bases agree with TRBD2. V was pared by 5 bases and J by 3 bases, with 8 bases of the junction left unmatched. The V gene's germline CDR1 is SGHTA and CDR2 FQGNSA. This CDR3 is built from 15 residues.

The J gene is TRBJ2-5, the V gene TRBV5-1; the match to TRBD2 covers 8 bases. V lost 2 bases and J lost 0; bases outside the gene matches: 0. Germline V gene lookup returns CDR1 SGHRS and CDR2 YFSETQ. This CDR3 has 14 amino acids. The CDR3 is CASSLAGDQETQYF. The CDR3 DNA sequence: TGCGCCAGCAGCTTAGCGGGGGACCAAGAGACCCAGTACTTC. Using reference TRBV5-1 and TRBJ2-5 for the parts outside the CDR3, the full variable domain is KAGVTQTPRYLIKTRGQQVTLSCSPISGHRSVSWYQQTPGQGLQFLFEYFSETQRNKGNFPGRFSGRQFSNSRSEMNVSTLELGDSALYLCASSLAGDQETQYFGPGTRLLVL.

The CDR3 loop reads CASSQETSGGAGELFF. CDR3 nucleotides: TGTGCCAGCAGCCAAGAAACTAGCGGGGGGGCCGGGGAGCTGTTTTTT. The rearrangement links TRBV4-2 to TRBJ2-2; 13 positions match TRBD2. The junction had 1 base not matched to a gene; V was cut back by 0 bases and J by 6 bases. The CDR3 has 16 residues. The germline V gene encodes CDR1 LGHNA and CDR2 YNFKEQ.

V gene TRBV13 combines with J gene TRBJ2-5; TRBD2 matches 12 bases. The length of the CDR3 is 16 residues. Germline V gene data show CDR1 as PRHDT and CDR2 as FYEKMQ (reference sequence). The V gene end was trimmed by 3 bases and the J gene end by 2 bases; junction bases not matched to a gene: 4. CDR3 loop: CASSFTSGGSQETQYF. DNA of the CDR3: TGTGCCAGCAGCTTTACTAGCGGGGGGTCTCAAGAGACCCAGTACTTC.

The chain employs TRBV9 and TRBJ2-3, with 7 bases matching TRBD2. The CDR3 runs 15 residues. Germline CDR1 SGDLS, CDR2 YYNGEE. Unmatched junction bases numbered 11, after V lost 4 bases and J lost 6 bases. CDR3 residues: CASSPTGGYKDTQYF. For the CDR3, the DNA is TGTGCCAGCAGCCCAACCGGGGGGTATAAGGATACGCAGTATTTT.

V gene TRBV5-1 combines with J gene TRBJ1-2, with 7 bases lining up with TRBD1. The germline CDR1 and CDR2 sequences are SGHRS and YFSETQ. The CDR3 is made up of 13 amino acids. V trimming: 5 bases; J trimming: 6 bases; junction bases outside the gene matches: 7. The CDR3 DNA reads TGCGCCAGCAGAACAGGGGTTGGGGATGGCTACACCTTC. Translation: CASRTGVGDGYTF.

J is TRBJ1-1 and V is TRBV5-4; 8 bases align to TRBD1. Germline-derived CDR1 and CDR2 are SGHNT and YYREEE (reference sequence). The junction had 6 bases not matched to a gene; V was cut back by 5 bases and J by 3 bases. The CDR3 sequence is 14 residues long. The CDR3 here is CASSQGQGDTEAFF. In nucleotides, the CDR3 is TGTGCCAGCAGTCAAGGACAGGGCGACACTGAAGCTTTCTTT.

This sequence joins TRBV19 and TRBJ1-1, with 7 bases fitting TRBD1. Germline assignment: CDR1 LNHDA and CDR2 SQIVND (reference sequence). V gave up 6 bases and J gave up 5 bases; unmatched junction bases: 6. The CDR3 has 13 residues. The CDR3 loop is CASRGQITTEAFF. CDR3 coding DNA: TGTGCCAGTAGGGGACAGATCACGACTGAAGCTTTCTTT.

The chain uses TRBV19 and TRBJ1-4; TRBD1 matches 8 bases. The trim removed 5 bases at V and 8 bases at J, leaving 10 bases unmatched. CDR3 length equals 15 residues. Germline CDR1 LNHDA, CDR2 SQIVND (reference sequence). CDR3 DNA: TGTGCCAGTAGTTCGCAGGGGGCGATAAACGAAAAACTGTTTTTT. It codes for CASSSQGAINEKLFF.

The chain links TRBV4-2 to TRBJ2-1, with 11 positions matching TRBD2. The CDR3 runs 15 residues. With V trimmed by 3 bases and J by 5 bases, 3 bases remained unmatched. Germline loops: CDR1 LGHNA, CDR2 YNFKEQ. For the CDR3, the DNA is TGTGCCAGCAGCCAGCAGACTAGCGGGAACAATGAGCAGTTCTTC. Protein product: CASSQQTSGNNEQFF.

This clone came up a few times. The chain recombines TRBV9 with TRBJ1-3; D call uncertain. The CDR3 spans 15 residues. Per germline, CDR1 SGDLS and CDR2 YYNGEE. Trimming took 2 bases from V and 0 from J, leaving 9 bases between them. The CDR3 loop reads CASSVSHSSGNTIYF. Written as DNA, the CDR3 is TGTGCCAGCAGCGTTTCCCATAGCTCTGGAAACACCATATATTTT. Full variable domain (remainder filled in from reference TRBV9 and TRBJ1-3): DSGVTQTPKHLITATGQRVTLRCSPRSGDLSVYWYQQSLDQGLQFLIQYYNGEERAKGNILERFSAQQFPDLHSELNLSSLELGDSALYFCASSVSHSSGNTIYFGEGSWLTVV.

On this clone itself: The same CDR3 is also encoded by other DNA sequences in this sample. Written as DNA, the CDR3 is TGTGCCAGCAGTGCACAAGAGACCCAGTACTTC. Amino acids: CASSAQETQYF. J is TRBJ2-5 and V is TRBV2; D is undetermined. CDR3 length: 11 residues. Germline CDR1 and CDR2: SNHLY and FYNNEI. V lost 4 bases to trimming and J lost 2 bases, with 2 bases between them.

The J gene is TRBJ1-1, the V gene TRBV11-2; D is unclear. The CDR3 sequence is 16 residues long. The V and J ends lost 0 bases and 0 bases respectively, with 11 bases between them. Germline V gene data show CDR1 as SGHAT and CDR2 as FQNNGV. The CDR3 loop is CASSLEFGRMNTEAFF. The CDR3 nucleotides read TGTGCCAGCAGCTTAGAGTTCGGCAGGATGAACACTGAAGCTTTCTTT.

The V and J genes are TRBV7-2 and TRBJ2-7; maybe TRBD2 (5 bases). Deletions cut 2 bases from V and 6 bases from J, with 11 bases between. Germline lookup yields CDR1 SGHTA and CDR2 FQGNSA. This CDR3 contains 13 residues. CDR3 sequence (DNA): TGTGCCAGCAGCTTATATCGGGGAAGCGAGCAGTACTTC. This gives the protein CASSLYRGSEQYF.

V and J are TRBV7-9 and TRBJ1-1; 7 bases are a match to TRBD1. The V and J ends lost 5 bases and 7 bases, in that order; junction bases with no gene match: 13. Germline CDR1 SEHNR, CDR2 FQNEAQ (reference sequence). There are 15 residues in the CDR3. The CDR3 nucleotides are TGTGCCAGCAGCCTGGTCGGGGGACAGTTCGATGAAGCTTTCTTT. As protein: CASSLVGGQFDEAFF.

CDR3 sequence: CASSLAGTSGAPQYF. DNA for the CDR3: TGTGCCAGCAGCTTAGCCGGGACTAGCGGGGCCCCGCAGTATTTT. The chain has TRBV11-1 and TRBJ2-3; TRBD2 agrees at 13 bases. The V gene end was trimmed by 0 bases and the J gene end by 10 bases; junction bases not matched to a gene: 4. CDR1 and CDR2 (germline): SGHAT, FQDESV (reference sequence). CDR3 length: 15 residues.

The V gene is TRBV5-4, the J gene TRBJ1-2; D possibly corresponds to TRBD1 (5 bases). V was trimmed by 0 bases and J by 4 bases, leaving 16 bases between them. The CDR3 contains 16 residues. The germline V gene has CDR1 SGHNT and CDR2 YYREEE (reference sequence). The CDR3 DNA reads TGTGCCAGCAGCTTGGCCGGAGGGGCCCTGGGCTATGGCTACACCTTC. Protein sequence: CASSLAGGALGYGYTF.

The CDR3 DNA follows: TGTGCCAGCAGTGTGGGGGCCGGCACAGATACGCAGTATTTT. Its translation: CASSVGAGTDTQYF. The chain joins TRBV2 to TRBJ2-3, with a possible D match to TRBD1 (6 bases). The V gene lost 4 bases and the J gene lost 1 base, with 9 bases spanning the gap. Per germline, CDR1 SNHLY and CDR2 FYNNEI. This CDR3 is 14 amino acids long.

This clone was seen more than once but under ten times. The J gene is TRBJ2-1, the V gene TRBV5-6, with a tentative D call TRBD2 (6 bases). The CDR3 has 15 amino acids. V lost 7 bases and J lost 1, with 15 bases in between. Germline CDR1 is SGHDT and CDR2 is YYEEEE. The CDR3 coding sequence is TGTGCCAGCTTGGGCCGGAGGGCGTCCTACAATGAGCAGTTCTTC. Protein sequence: CASLGRRASYNEQFF.

The chain couples TRBV28 to TRBJ1-5; no definite D call. This CDR3 is built from 12 residues. V was cut by 8 bases and J by 2 bases, with 7 bases left in between. Germline V gene lookup returns CDR1 MDHEN and CDR2 SYDVKM. The CDR3 DNA follows: TGTGCCAGCGGCACCGGCAATCAGCCCCAGCATTTT. Residues: CASGTGNQPQHF.

The chain links TRBV6-1 to TRBJ2-5; the match to TRBD1 covers 8 bases. V trimming: 1 base; J trimming: 5 bases; junction bases outside the gene matches: 15. Looked up from germline, CDR1 is MNHNS and CDR2 is SASEGT. This CDR3 contains 18 residues. The CDR3 DNA follows: TGTGCCAGCAGTGAAGGGGCTGTTACAGGGGGAGTAAGGGAGACCCAGTACTTC. It specifies CASSEGAVTGGVRETQYF.

This clone was counted once. V usage is TRBV11-3 and J usage is TRBJ2-1; 8 bases map to TRBD2. CDR1 and CDR2 from the germline V gene are SGHNT and YENEEA. This CDR3 comprises 15 residues. Unmatched junction bases numbered 11, after V lost 5 bases and J lost 8 bases. The CDR3 DNA reads TGTGCCAGCAGCAACCCGGGACTAGACGGCGATGAGCAGTTCTTC. Its translation: CASSNPGLDGDEQFF.

The chain couples TRBV20-1 to TRBJ1-2; 9 bases fit TRBD1. CDR3 length equals 11 residues. Germline values: CDR1 DFQATT, CDR2 SNEGSKA (reference sequence). V lost 7 bases, J lost 6 bases, and 3 bases stayed unmatched. The DNA for the CDR3 is TGCAGTGTCAGACAGGGGGATGGCTACACCTTC. Protein product: CSVRQGDGYTF.

The CDR3 loop is CASSRTGGDRETQYF. In DNA, the CDR3 is TGCGCCAGCAGCCGGACAGGTGGGGATAGGGAGACCCAGTACTTC. The chain is built from TRBV4-1 and TRBJ2-5; 7 positions match TRBD1. V lost 4 bases and J lost 5; bases outside the gene matches: 10. CDR1 is MGHRA, CDR2 YSYEKL, per germline. The CDR3 covers 15 residues.

J is TRBJ1-4 and V is TRBV5-1; D not certain. The V gene's germline CDR1 is SGHRS and CDR2 YFSETQ. This CDR3 has 14 residues. With 0 bases removed from V and 2 bases from J, the gap between germline ends came to 5 bases. The CDR3 region is CASSLAGTNEKLFF. The DNA of the CDR3 is TGCGCCAGCAGCTTGGCGGGGACTAATGAAAAACTGTTTTTT.

The chain links TRBV5-4 to TRBJ1-1, with TRBD1 matching over 9 bases. The V segment lost 3 bases and the J segment 3 bases; nucleotides outside the gene matches: 9. From germline, CDR1 is SGHNT and CDR2 YYREEE (reference sequence). The CDR3 spans 16 residues. CDR3 bases: TGTGCCAGCAGCTCCCGACAGGGGGATCGGGACACTGAAGCTTTCTTT. It codes for CASSSRQGDRDTEAFF.